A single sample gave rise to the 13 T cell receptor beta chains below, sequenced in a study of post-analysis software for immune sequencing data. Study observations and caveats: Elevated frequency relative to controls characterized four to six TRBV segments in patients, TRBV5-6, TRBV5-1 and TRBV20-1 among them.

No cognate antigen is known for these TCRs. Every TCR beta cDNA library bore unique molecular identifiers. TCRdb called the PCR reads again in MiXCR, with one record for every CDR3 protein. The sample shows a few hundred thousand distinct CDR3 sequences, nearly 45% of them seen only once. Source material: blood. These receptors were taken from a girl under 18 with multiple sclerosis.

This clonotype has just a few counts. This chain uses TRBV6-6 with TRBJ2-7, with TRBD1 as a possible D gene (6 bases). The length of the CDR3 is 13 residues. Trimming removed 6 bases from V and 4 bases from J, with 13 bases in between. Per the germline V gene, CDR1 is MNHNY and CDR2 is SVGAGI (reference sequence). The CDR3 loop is CASSPGQYYEQYF. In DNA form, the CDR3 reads TGTGCCAGCAGCCCCGGACAGTATTACGAGCAGTACTTC.

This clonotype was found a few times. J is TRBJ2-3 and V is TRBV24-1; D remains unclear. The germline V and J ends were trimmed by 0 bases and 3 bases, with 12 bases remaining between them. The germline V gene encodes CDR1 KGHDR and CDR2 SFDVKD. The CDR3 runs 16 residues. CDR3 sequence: CATSDLQNARTDTQYF. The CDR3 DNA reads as TGTGCCACCAGTGATTTGCAAAATGCCAGGACAGATACGCAGTATTTT.

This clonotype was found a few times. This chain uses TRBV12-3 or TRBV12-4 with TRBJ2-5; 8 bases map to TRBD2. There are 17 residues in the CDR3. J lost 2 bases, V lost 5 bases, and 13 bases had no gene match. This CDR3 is CASSGSLYGRGQETQYF. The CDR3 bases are TGTGCCAGCAGTGGATCACTATACGGGAGGGGGCAAGAGACCCAGTACTTC.

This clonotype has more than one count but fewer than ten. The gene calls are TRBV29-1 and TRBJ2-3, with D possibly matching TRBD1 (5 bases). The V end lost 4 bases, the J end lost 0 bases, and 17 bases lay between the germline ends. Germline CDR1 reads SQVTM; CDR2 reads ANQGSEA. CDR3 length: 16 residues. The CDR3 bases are TGCAGCGTTGTTGGCAGGGCATACCTGAGCACAGATACGCAGTATTTT. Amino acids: CSVVGRAYLSTDTQYF.

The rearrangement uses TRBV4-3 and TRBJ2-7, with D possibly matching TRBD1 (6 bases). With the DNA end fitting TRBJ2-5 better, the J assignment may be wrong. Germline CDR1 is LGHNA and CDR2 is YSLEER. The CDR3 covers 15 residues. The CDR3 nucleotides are TGCGCCAGCAGCCAAGTAACCGGACGAGGGGGGACCCAGTACTTC. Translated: CASSQVTGRGGTQYF.

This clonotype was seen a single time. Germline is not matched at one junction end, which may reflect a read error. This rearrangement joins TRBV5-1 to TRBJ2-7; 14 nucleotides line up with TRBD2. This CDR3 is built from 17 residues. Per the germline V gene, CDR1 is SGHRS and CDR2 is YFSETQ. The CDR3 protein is CPSSGGLAGDLSYEQYF. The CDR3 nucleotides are TGCCCCAGCAGCGGGGGACTAGCGGGAGACCTCTCCTACGAGCAGTACTTC.

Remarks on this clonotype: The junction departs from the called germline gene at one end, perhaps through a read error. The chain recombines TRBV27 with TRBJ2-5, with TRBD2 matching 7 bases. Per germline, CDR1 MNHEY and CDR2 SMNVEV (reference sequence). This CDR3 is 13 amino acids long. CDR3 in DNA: TGTGCCAGCAGTTTCGGACTAGAGGCGACCCAGTGCTTC. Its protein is CASSFGLEATQCF.

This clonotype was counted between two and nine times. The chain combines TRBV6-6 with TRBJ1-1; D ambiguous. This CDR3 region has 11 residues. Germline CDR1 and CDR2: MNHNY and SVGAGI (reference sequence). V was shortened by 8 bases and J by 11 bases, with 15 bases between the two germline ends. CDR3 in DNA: TGTGCCAGCGGAATTACCCCTCTGGCTTTCTTT. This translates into CASGITPLAFF.

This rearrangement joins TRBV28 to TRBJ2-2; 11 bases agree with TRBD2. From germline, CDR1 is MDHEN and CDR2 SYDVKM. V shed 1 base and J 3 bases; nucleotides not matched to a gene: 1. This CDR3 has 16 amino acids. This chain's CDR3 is CASSLLAGGDTGELFF. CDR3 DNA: TGTGCCAGCAGTTTATTAGCGGGAGGGGACACCGGGGAGCTGTTTTTT.

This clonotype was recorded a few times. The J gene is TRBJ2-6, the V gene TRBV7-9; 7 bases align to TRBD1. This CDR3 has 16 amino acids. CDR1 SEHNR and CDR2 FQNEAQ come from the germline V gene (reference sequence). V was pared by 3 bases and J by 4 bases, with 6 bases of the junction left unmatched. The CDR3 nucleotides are TGTGCCAGCAGCTTGACAGGGTCTACCGGGGCCAACGTCCTGACTTTC. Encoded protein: CASSLTGSTGANVLTF.

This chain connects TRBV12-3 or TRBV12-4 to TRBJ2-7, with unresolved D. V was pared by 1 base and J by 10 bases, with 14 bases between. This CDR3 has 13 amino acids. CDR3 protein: CASSLGTPEAQYF. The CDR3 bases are TGTGCCAGCAGTTTAGGGACCCCTGAGGCCCAGTACTTC.

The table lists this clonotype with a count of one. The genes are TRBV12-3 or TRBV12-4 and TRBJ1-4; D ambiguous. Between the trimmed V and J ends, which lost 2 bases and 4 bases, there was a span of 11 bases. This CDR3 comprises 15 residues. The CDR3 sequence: CASSLLGNINEKLFF. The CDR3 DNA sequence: TGTGCCAGCAGTTTACTGGGGAACATTAATGAAAAACTGTTTTTT.

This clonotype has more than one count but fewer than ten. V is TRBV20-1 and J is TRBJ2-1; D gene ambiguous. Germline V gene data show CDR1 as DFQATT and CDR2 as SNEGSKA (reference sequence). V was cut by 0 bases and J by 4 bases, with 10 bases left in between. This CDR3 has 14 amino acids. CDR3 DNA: TGCAGTGCTAGAGATCCCGGAGATTACAATGAGCAGTTCTTC. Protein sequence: CSARDPGDYNEQFF.